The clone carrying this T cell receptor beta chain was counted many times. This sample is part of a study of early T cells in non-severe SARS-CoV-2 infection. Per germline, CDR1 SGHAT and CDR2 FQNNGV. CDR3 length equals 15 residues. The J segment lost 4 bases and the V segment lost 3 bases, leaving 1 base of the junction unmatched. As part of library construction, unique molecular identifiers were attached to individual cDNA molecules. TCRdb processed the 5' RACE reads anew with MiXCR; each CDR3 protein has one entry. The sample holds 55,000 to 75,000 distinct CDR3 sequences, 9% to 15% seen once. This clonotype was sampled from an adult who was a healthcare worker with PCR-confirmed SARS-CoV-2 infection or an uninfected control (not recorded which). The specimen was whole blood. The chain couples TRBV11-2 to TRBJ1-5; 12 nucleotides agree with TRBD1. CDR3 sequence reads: CASSLGQGANQPQHF. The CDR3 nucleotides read TGTGCCAGCAGCTTGGGACAGGGGGCGAATCAGCCCCAGCATTTT.